The 20 T cell receptor beta chains listed next were all sequenced from one sample in a study of blood T cell repertoires in COVID-19. Measured with immunoSEQ multiplex PCR; TCRdb has only the in-frame clones, and not every one. The table includes more than 150,000 clones, approximately 87% detected once. Sequencing input: peripheral blood. The receptors were gathered from a woman aged 70 to 79 with COVID-19, enrolled during active disease.

This rearrangement joins TRBV11-3 to TRBJ2-1; 8 bases align to TRBD2. The junction had 1 base not matched to a gene; V was cut back by 3 bases and J by 0 bases. The CDR3 is made up of 15 amino acids. CDR1 is SGHNT and CDR2 is YENEEA in the germline V gene. The CDR3 nucleotides are TGTGCCAGCAGCTTGCGGGGGGCCTCCTACAATGAGCAGTTCTTC. This gives the protein CASSLRGASYNEQFF.

This clone showed up just a few times. CDR3 residues: CASSEGYHLGNEQFF. CDR3 DNA sequence: TGTGCCAGCAGTGAAGGCTACCACCTAGGCAATGAGCAGTTCTTC. This sequence joins TRBV2 and TRBJ2-1; D is uncertain. The CDR3 totals 15 residues. Germline V gene sequence: CDR1 SNHLY, CDR2 FYNNEI. The V and J ends lost 1 base and 6 bases respectively, with 13 bases between them.

The CDR3 reads CAWGKPGGRANTEAFF. DNA of the CDR3: TGTGCCTGGGGGAAACCGGGAGGACGGGCTAACACTGAAGCTTTCTTT. This chain connects TRBV30 to TRBJ1-1, with no clear D. From germline, CDR1 is GTSNPN and CDR2 SVGIG (reference sequence). V lost 5 bases and J 2 bases, leaving 21 bases between the germline ends. This CDR3 region has 16 residues.

The genes are TRBV7-2 and TRBJ2-7; 7 bases agree with TRBD1. CDR3 length equals 14 residues. The germline CDR1 and CDR2 sequences are SGHTA and FQGNSA. The V segment lost 5 bases and the J segment 2 bases; nucleotides outside the gene matches: 6. CDR3 nucleotide sequence: TGTGCCAGCAGCGCCCAGACAGGGCCCTACGAGCAGTACTTC. Protein: CASSAQTGPYEQYF.

The J gene is TRBJ2-5, the V gene TRBV19, with TRBD1 matching 8 bases. The junction had 7 bases not matched to a gene; V was cut back by 3 bases and J by 4 bases. Germline CDR1 reads LNHDA; CDR2 reads SQIVND (reference sequence). The CDR3 is made up of 15 amino acids. CDR3 nucleotide sequence: TGTGCCAGTAGTATGCCAGGGGGCGTCTTAGAGACCCAGTACTTC. Translated: CASSMPGGVLETQYF. Filled out from reference TRBV19 and TRBJ2-5, the complete variable domain reads DGGITQSPKYLFRKEGQNVTLSCEQNLNHDAMYWYRQDPGQGLRLIYYSQIVNDFQKGDIAEGYSVSREKKESFPLTVTSAQKNPTAFYLCASSMPGGVLETQYFGPGTRLLVL.

This clone was counted only a few times. This chain connects TRBV18 to TRBJ1-1; possible D gene TRBD1, 6 bases. The CDR3 is 14 amino acids. Per germline, CDR1 KGHSH and CDR2 LQKENI. The V and J ends lost 2 bases and 8 bases respectively, with 15 bases between them. The CDR3 sequence is CASSPKSQGTEAFF. DNA for the CDR3: TGTGCCAGCTCACCAAAAAGTCAGGGGACCGAAGCTTTCTTT.

The chain uses TRBV5-6 and TRBJ1-1; D is possibly TRBD1 (6 bases). The CDR3 runs 16 residues. Trimming cost V 0 bases and J 5 bases, with 17 bases left between them. Germline V gives CDR1 SGHDT, CDR2 YYEEEE. The CDR3 sequence: CASSLEGFSRGTEAFF. CDR3 bases: TGTGCCAGCAGCTTGGAGGGGTTCTCGAGGGGGACTGAAGCTTTCTTT.

The chain links TRBV24-1 to TRBJ1-2; 8 bases map to TRBD1. Germline values: CDR1 KGHDR, CDR2 SFDVKD. The CDR3 totals 14 residues. V shed 4 bases, J shed 6 bases, and the junction held 6 bases outside the gene matches. The CDR3 nucleotides are TGTGCCACCAGTGACCCTCAGGGGGCCCATGGCTACACCTTC. Its translation: CATSDPQGAHGYTF.

This clone was found once. The genes are TRBV7-2 and TRBJ2-7; 8 nucleotides line up with TRBD1. The junction had 2 bases not matched to a gene; V was cut back by 5 bases and J by 2 bases. Per germline, CDR1 SGHTA and CDR2 FQGNSA. This CDR3 is built from 13 residues. In DNA, the CDR3 is TGTGCCAGCAGCCGACAGGGGCCCTACGAGCAGTACTTC. Translated: CASSRQGPYEQYF.

The chain is built from TRBV9 and TRBJ2-5; the D gene is possibly TRBD2 (5 bases). Germline-derived CDR1 and CDR2 are SGDLS and YYNGEE. V lost 3 bases and J 2 bases, leaving 14 bases between the germline ends. The CDR3 is made up of 15 amino acids. The CDR3 here is CASSALGSVQETQYF. Here the CDR3 DNA reads TGTGCCAGCAGCGCCCTCGGTAGCGTACAAGAGACCCAGTACTTC.

The chain couples TRBV30 to TRBJ1-2; 7 positions agree with TRBD1. This CDR3 is 16 amino acids long. Germline values: CDR1 GTSNPN, CDR2 SVGIG (reference sequence). V gave up 4 bases and J gave up 1 base; unmatched junction bases: 12. This CDR3 is CAWTEINRGLNYGYTF. For the CDR3, the DNA is TGTGCCTGGACCGAGATAAACAGGGGACTTAACTATGGCTACACCTTC.

The gene calls are TRBV5-1 and TRBJ2-5, with a tentative D call TRBD1 (5 bases). From germline, CDR1 is SGHRS and CDR2 YFSETQ. The CDR3 is 13 residues long. With 7 bases removed from V and 1 base from J, the gap between germline ends came to 11 bases. The CDR3 DNA follows: TGCGCCAGCGGAAGGGGTTCCCAAGAGACCCAGTACTTC. Residues: CASGRGSQETQYF.

The chain combines TRBV7-9 with TRBJ1-1, with a possible D match to TRBD1 (6 bases). The CDR3 totals 13 residues. Germline V gene data show CDR1 as SEHNR and CDR2 as FQNEAQ (reference sequence). The V end was cut by 6 bases, the J end by 1 base, with 9 bases between. Here the CDR3 DNA reads TGTGCCAGCAGGTCACAGGGGAACACTGAAGCTTTCTTT. It translates to CASRSQGNTEAFF. The full variable domain, completed using reference TRBV7-9 and TRBJ1-1, is DTGVSQNPRHKITKRGQNVTFRCDPISEHNRLYWYRQTLGQGPEFLTYFQNEAQLEKSRLLSDRFSAERPKGSFSTLEIQRTEQGDSAMYLCASRSQGNTEAFFGQGTRLTVV.

V and J are TRBV6-5 and TRBJ2-1; TRBD2 is a possible D gene (6 bases). Germline V lookup: CDR1 MNHEY, CDR2 SVGAGI. V shed 0 bases and J shed 6 bases, with 12 bases lying between them. The CDR3 sequence is 15 residues long. The DNA for the CDR3 is TGTGCCAGCAGTTACTCGACGGGAGACGGCAATGAGCAGTTCTTC. Its protein is CASSYSTGDGNEQFF.

The V call is TRBV6-5, the J call TRBJ2-7; D gene ambiguous. CDR1 MNHEY and CDR2 SVGAGI come from the germline V gene. V lost 7 bases and J lost 3, with 7 bases in between. The CDR3 sequence is 11 residues long. Here the CDR3 reads CASIASYEQYF. DNA of the CDR3: TGTGCCAGCATCGCTAGCTACGAGCAGTACTTC.

This clone was picked up one time. The rearrangement links TRBV29-1 to TRBJ2-5; 8 bases line up with TRBD1. Trimming removed 6 bases from V and 4 bases from J; junction bases left unmatched: 7. The germline V gene has CDR1 SQVTM and CDR2 ANQGSEA. The CDR3 extends over 13 amino acids. The CDR3 nucleotides read TGCAGCGTGGAGACAGGGGTGCGAGAGACCCAGTACTTC. Its protein is CSVETGVRETQYF.

This clone occurred once. The chain carries TRBV7-2 and TRBJ1-1, with D unresolved. The CDR3 consists of 13 residues. V lost 5 bases and J lost 4, with 11 bases in between. Per germline, CDR1 SGHTA and CDR2 FQGNSA. CDR3 nucleotides: TGTGCCAGCAGCCCGTTACTAGCCACTGAAGCTTTCTTT. This encodes CASSPLLATEAFF.

The V and J genes are TRBV12-3 or TRBV12-4 and TRBJ2-1, with D maybe TRBD1 (5 bases). This CDR3 is 11 amino acids long. Trimming shortened V by 3 bases and J by 9 bases, and 6 bases separated the two germline ends. The CDR3 region has the DNA TGTGCCAGCAGTTTTAGGGGTGAGCAGTTCTTC. Its translation: CASSFRGEQFF.

This chain uses TRBV18 with TRBJ1-5, with TRBD1 as a possible D gene (5 bases). CDR3 length: 14 residues. The V gene lost 2 bases and the J gene lost 2 bases, with 7 bases spanning the gap. In germline, CDR1 is KGHSH, CDR2 LQKENI. CDR3 nucleotide sequence: TGTGCCAGCTCACCAGGGGCTGGCAATCAGCCCCAGCATTTT. It translates to CASSPGAGNQPQHF.

V and J are TRBV6-5 and TRBJ1-5; 9 bases match TRBD1. CDR1 and CDR2 (germline): MNHEY, SVGAGI. The CDR3 covers 14 residues. V gave up 5 bases and J gave up 6 bases; unmatched junction bases: 5. The DNA for the CDR3 is TGTGCCAGCAGTAGGACAGGGGTTGGTCAGCCCCAGCATTTT. This encodes CASSRTGVGQPQHF.